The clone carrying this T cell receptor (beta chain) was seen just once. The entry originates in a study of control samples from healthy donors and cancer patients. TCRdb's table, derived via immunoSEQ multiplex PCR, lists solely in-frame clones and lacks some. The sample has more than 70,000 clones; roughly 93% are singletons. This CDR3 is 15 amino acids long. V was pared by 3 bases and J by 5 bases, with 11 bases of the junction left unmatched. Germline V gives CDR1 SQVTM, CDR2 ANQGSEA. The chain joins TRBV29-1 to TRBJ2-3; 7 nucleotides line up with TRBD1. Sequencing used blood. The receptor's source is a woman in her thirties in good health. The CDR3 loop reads CSVEVTGDVKDTQYF. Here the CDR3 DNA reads TGCAGCGTTGAGGTAACAGGGGACGTAAAAGATACGCAGTATTTT.